This passage covers 13 T cell receptor beta chains from one sample sequenced in a study of blood T cell repertoires in COVID-19. Generated by immunoSEQ multiplex PCR, the TCRdb table keeps only in-frame clones and is missing some. The repertoire holds fewer than 250,000 clones, with 70% to 90% as singletons. What was sequenced was peripheral blood. Receptors originate from a man in his fifties or sixties with acute or convalescent COVID-19.

The rearrangement joins TRBV5-1 to TRBJ2-4, with TRBD2 as a possible D gene (5 bases). CDR3 length equals 16 residues. Germline assignment: CDR1 SGHRS and CDR2 YFSETQ. V was pared by 5 bases and J by 1 base, with 16 bases between. The CDR3 loop reads CASSQVPGLAKNIQYF. The CDR3 DNA is TGCGCCAGCAGTCAAGTTCCGGGGTTGGCCAAAAACATTCAGTACTTC.

The chain links TRBV19 to TRBJ2-7; 11 bases are shared with TRBD1. The CDR3 runs to 16 residues. Trimming cost V 4 bases and J 3 bases; bases outside gene matches: 8. Germline V gene sequence: CDR1 LNHDA, CDR2 SQIVND (reference sequence). The CDR3 spells CASSTLPGTGGYEQYF. The CDR3 region has the DNA TGTGCCAGTAGTACTTTACCCGGGACAGGGGGCTACGAGCAGTACTTC.

The rearrangement links TRBV9 to TRBJ2-2; 10 bases fit TRBD2. The germline V gene encodes CDR1 SGDLS and CDR2 YYNGEE. Germline trimming cut 0 bases from V and 2 bases from J; bases unmatched to any gene: 1. The CDR3 length is 16 residues. In DNA form, the CDR3 reads TGTGCCAGCAGCGTAGGACTAGCGGGTAACACCGGGGAGCTGTTTTTT. Protein: CASSVGLAGNTGELFF.

The chain couples TRBV14 to TRBJ2-4; D possibly corresponds to TRBD2 (6 bases). The CDR3 consists of 16 residues. The germline V gene has CDR1 SGHDN and CDR2 FVKESK. V lost 2 bases and J 2 bases, leaving 13 bases between the germline ends. CDR3 amino acids: CASSQRGGDPKNIQYF. Written as DNA, the CDR3 is TGTGCCAGCAGCCAAAGGGGCGGGGATCCCAAAAACATTCAGTACTTC.

This chain uses TRBV2 with TRBJ2-3; tentatively, D is TRBD2 (8 bases). The germline V gene has CDR1 SNHLY and CDR2 FYNNEI. The CDR3 runs to 17 residues. The germline V and J ends were trimmed by 6 bases and 10 bases, with 29 bases remaining between them. The CDR3 loop reads CASRGQRLSGARGPQYF. In DNA, the CDR3 is TGTGCCAGCAGGGGACAGAGACTTAGCGGGGCCCGGGGACCGCAGTATTTT.

V is TRBV7-2 and J is TRBJ2-3; possibly TRBD1 for D (8 bases). This CDR3 has 18 residues. Trimming pared 5 bases from V and 0 bases from J, leaving 21 bases between. Germline V lookup: CDR1 SGHTA, CDR2 FQGNSA. The CDR3 protein is CASSLTGGGQSSTDTQYF. CDR3 bases: TGTGCCAGCAGCCTCACAGGGGGGGGACAGAGTAGCACAGATACGCAGTATTTT.

This chain uses TRBV5-6 with TRBJ1-6; D perhaps matches TRBD1 (6 bases). There are 16 residues in the CDR3. The germline V gene encodes CDR1 SGHDT and CDR2 YYEEEE. V was pared by 4 bases and J by 0 bases, with 11 bases between. The CDR3 nucleotides read TGTGCCAGCAGCCGGATGGACAGCTCCTATAATTCACCCCTCCACTTT. This sequence encodes CASSRMDSSYNSPLHF.

The V and J genes are TRBV9 and TRBJ2-7, with TRBD2 identical over 14 bases. The CDR3 extends over 17 amino acids. J was trimmed by 2 bases and V by 5 bases; bases with no gene match: 9. The germline V gene encodes CDR1 SGDLS and CDR2 YYNGEE. CDR3 bases: TGTGCCAGCAGTGCAACCGGGACTAGCGGGGGTACCTACGAGCAGTACTTC. Residues: CASSATGTSGGTYEQYF.

The gene calls are TRBV5-1 and TRBJ2-7; tentatively, D is TRBD1 (6 bases). Germline-derived CDR1 and CDR2 are SGHRS and YFSETQ. The CDR3 contains 15 residues. The ends were cut back, 4 bases at V and 2 bases at J, with 16 bases in the middle. CDR3 coding DNA: TGCGCCAGCAGCCCCGAGGGACACGCGACCTACGAGCAGTACTTC. This encodes CASSPEGHATYEQYF. The variable domain in full, with the rest retrieved from reference TRBV5-1 and TRBJ2-7, is KAGVTQTPRYLIKTRGQQVTLSCSPISGHRSVSWYQQTPGQGLQFLFEYFSETQRNKGNFPGRFSGRQFSNSRSEMNVSTLELGDSALYLCASSPEGHATYEQYFGPGTRLTVT.

The J gene is TRBJ2-1, the V gene TRBV11-1; D perhaps matches TRBD1 (7 bases). This CDR3 has 16 residues. Germline CDR1 is SGHAT and CDR2 is FQDESV (reference sequence). V lost 0 bases and J lost 5, with 14 bases in between. CDR3 bases: TGTGCCAGCAGCTTAGCGTTGTTCAGGGGGGACAATGAGCAGTTCTTC. Its protein is CASSLALFRGDNEQFF.

V and J are TRBV19 and TRBJ1-2; 8 nucleotides align to TRBD1. The CDR3 extends over 14 amino acids. The ends lost 7 bases at V and 2 bases at J; junction bases unmatched: 6. CDR1 and CDR2 from the germline V gene are LNHDA and SQIVND (reference sequence). CDR3 amino acids: CASISRDRNYGYTF. The CDR3 DNA reads as TGTGCCAGTATCAGCCGGGACAGGAACTATGGCTACACCTTC.

The chain is built from TRBV2 and TRBJ2-2; 7 bases align to TRBD1. The J segment lost 0 bases and the V segment lost 3 bases, leaving 1 base of the junction unmatched. The CDR3 has 15 residues. Germline V CDR1 and CDR2: SNHLY, FYNNEI. The DNA for the CDR3 is TGTGCCAGCAGTGATGACAGGGCGAACACCGGGGAGCTGTTTTTT. Its translation: CASSDDRANTGELFF.

V gene TRBV28 combines with J gene TRBJ2-3, with TRBD2 matching 9 bases. V lost 3 bases to trimming and J lost 1 base; unmatched junction nucleotides: 14. This CDR3 has 19 amino acids. The V gene's germline CDR1 is MDHEN and CDR2 SYDVKM. The CDR3 DNA sequence: TGTGCCAGCAGTTTGACCCCCACTGGCGGGGGGGGACGCACAGATACGCAGTATTTT. Amino acids: CASSLTPTGGGGRTDTQYF.